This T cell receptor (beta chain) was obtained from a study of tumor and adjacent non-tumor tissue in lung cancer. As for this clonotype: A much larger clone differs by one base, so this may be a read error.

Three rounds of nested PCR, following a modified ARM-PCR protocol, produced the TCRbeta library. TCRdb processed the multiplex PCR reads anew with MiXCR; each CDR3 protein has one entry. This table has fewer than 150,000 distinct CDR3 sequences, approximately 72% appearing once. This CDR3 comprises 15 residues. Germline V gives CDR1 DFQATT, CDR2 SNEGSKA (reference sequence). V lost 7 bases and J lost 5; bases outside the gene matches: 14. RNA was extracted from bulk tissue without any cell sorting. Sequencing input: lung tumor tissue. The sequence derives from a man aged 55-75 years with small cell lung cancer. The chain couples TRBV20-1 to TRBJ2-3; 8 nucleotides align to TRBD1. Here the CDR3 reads CSVPIRQGWGDTQYF. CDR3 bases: TGCAGTGTTCCCATCCGACAGGGGTGGGGAGATACGCAGTATTTT.